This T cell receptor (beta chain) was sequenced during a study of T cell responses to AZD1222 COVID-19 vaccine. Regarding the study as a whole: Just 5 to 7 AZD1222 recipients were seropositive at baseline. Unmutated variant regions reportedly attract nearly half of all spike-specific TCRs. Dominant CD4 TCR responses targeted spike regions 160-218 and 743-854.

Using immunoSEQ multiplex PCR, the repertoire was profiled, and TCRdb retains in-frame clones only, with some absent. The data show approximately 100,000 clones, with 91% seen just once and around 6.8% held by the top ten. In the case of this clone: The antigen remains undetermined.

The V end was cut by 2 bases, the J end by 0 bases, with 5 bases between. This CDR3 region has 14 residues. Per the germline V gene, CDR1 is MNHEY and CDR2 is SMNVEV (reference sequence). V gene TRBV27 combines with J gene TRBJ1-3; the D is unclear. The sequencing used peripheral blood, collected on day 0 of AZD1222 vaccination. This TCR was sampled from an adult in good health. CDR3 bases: TGTGCCAGCAGTTTAAGGAGCTCTGGAAACACCATATATTTT. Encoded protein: CASSLRSSGNTIYF.